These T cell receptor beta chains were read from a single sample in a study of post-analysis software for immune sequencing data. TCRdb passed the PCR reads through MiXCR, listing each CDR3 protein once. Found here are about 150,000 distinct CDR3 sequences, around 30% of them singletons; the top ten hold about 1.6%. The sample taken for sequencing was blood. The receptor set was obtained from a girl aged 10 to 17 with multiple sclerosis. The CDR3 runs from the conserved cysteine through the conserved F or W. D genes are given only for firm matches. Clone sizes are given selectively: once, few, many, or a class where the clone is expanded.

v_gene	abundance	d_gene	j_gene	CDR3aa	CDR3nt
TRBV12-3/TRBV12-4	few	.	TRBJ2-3	CASSWRADTQYF	TGTGCCAGCAGCTGGAGGGCAGATACGCAGTATTTT
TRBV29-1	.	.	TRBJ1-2	CSVEDLRAHNHGYTF	TGCAGCGTTGAAGATCTCAGGGCCCATAACCATGGCTACACCTTC
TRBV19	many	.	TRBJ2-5	CASSIGQGGETQYF	TGTGCCAGTAGTATAGGCCAGGGTGGCGAGACCCAGTACTTC
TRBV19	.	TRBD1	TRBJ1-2	CASLDRGEGGYTF	TGTGCCAGTCTGGACAGGGGCGAAGGAGGCTACACCTTC
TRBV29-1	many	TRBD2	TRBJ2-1	CSVPPGLAGTNEQFF	TGCAGCGTCCCACCGGGACTAGCGGGAACTAATGAGCAGTTCTTC
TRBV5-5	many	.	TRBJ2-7	CASSWTQGSSRDEQYF	TGTGCCAGCAGCTGGACGCAGGGGTCCTCCAGGGACGAGCAGTACTTC
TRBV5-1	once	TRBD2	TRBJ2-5	CAGSPLAGDSGETQYF	TGCGCCGGCAGCCCTCTAGCGGGAGATTCGGGAGAGACCCAGTACTTC
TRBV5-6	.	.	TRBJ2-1	CASSLAIRTAQEDEQFF	TGTGCCAGCAGCTTGGCCATAAGGACTGCCCAGGAGGACGAGCAGTTCTTC
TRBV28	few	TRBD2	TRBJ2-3	CASSPRIRGAGGEDTQYF	TGTGCCAGCAGTCCCCGAATCCGGGGGGCGGGAGGGGAAGATACGCAGTATTTT
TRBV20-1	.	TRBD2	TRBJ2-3	CSAFEGGGTDTQYF	TGCAGTGCTTTTGAGGGCGGGGGAACAGATACGCAGTATTTT
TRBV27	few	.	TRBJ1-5	CATKQSENTLNQPQHF	TGTGCCACTAAGCAGAGTGAGAATACGCTTAATCAGCCCCAGCATTTT
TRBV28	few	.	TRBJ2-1	CASSPPPGGLNNEQFF	TGTGCCAGCAGTCCCCCTCCTGGCGGGCTTAACAATGAGCAGTTCTTC
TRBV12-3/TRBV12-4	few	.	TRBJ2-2	CASSFGVTANTGELFF	TGTGCCAGCAGTTTTGGGGTTACCGCGAACACCGGGGAGCTGTTTTTT
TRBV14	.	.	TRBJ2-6	CATARDTSSGANVLTF	TGTGCCACCGCCCGGGACACGAGCTCTGGGGCCAACGTCCTGACTTTC
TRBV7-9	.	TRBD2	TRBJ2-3	CASSLSLSSGSSDTQYF	TGTGCCAGCAGCCTCAGTCTTTCTAGCGGGAGTTCAGATACGCAGTATTTT
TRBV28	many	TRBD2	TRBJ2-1	CASSLSGIYNEQFF	TGTGCCAGCAGTTTGAGCGGGATCTACAATGAGCAGTTCTTC
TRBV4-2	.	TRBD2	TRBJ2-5	CASSQDRGGQGTQYF	TGTGCCAGCAGCCAAGATCGGGGGGGCCAAGGGACCCAGTACTTC
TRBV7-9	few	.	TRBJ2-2	CASSARDQYTGELFF	TGTGCCAGCAGCGCCCGGGACCAATACACCGGGGAGCTGTTTTTT
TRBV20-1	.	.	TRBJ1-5	CSALRTVNQPQHF	TGCAGTGCTCTGAGGACGGTAAATCAGCCCCAGCATTTT
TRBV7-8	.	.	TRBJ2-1	CASSTGAAYNEQFF	TGTGCCAGCAGCACGGGAGCCGCCTACAATGAGCAGTTCTTC
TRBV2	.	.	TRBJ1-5	CASSGGEASNQPQHF	TGTGCCAGCAGCGGGGGGGAGGCAAGCAATCAGCCCCAGCATTTT
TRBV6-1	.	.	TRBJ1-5	CASSESRRAGNQPQHF	TGTGCCAGCAGTGAATCTAGGCGGGCAGGGAATCAGCCCCAGCATTTT
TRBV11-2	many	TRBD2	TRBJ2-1	CASSLTLAAYNEQFF	TGTGCCAGCAGCTTAACCCTAGCGGCTTACAATGAGCAGTTCTTC
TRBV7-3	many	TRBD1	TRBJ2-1	CASSLTGGTGAYNEQFF	TGTGCCAGCAGCTTAACAGGCGGGACAGGGGCTTACAATGAGCAGTTCTTC
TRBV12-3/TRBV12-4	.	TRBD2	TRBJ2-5	CASSLRGREDGETQYF	TGTGCCAGCAGTTTAAGAGGGCGGGAGGACGGGGAGACCCAGTACTTC
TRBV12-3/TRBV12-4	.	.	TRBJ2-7	CASSFRFCEQYF	TGTGCTAGCAGTTTTAGATTCTGCGAGCAGTACTTC
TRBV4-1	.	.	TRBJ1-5	CASSQEIRGRQPQHF	TGCGCCAGCAGCCAAGAAATTCGGGGTCGTCAGCCCCAGCATTTT
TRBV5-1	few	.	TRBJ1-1	CASSSRTELMNTEAFF	TGCGCCAGCAGTTCCAGGACGGAGCTTATGAACACTGAAGCTTTCTTT
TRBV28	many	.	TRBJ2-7	CASSPRQEYYEQYF	TGTGCCAGCAGTCCCCGACAGGAATACTACGAGCAGTACTTC
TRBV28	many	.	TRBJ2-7	CASRSVLEQYF	TGTGCCAGCCGCAGCGTACTTGAGCAGTACTTC
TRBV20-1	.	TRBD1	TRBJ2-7	CSAQKTGGYEQYF	TGCAGTGCTCAGAAGACAGGGGGTTATGAGCAGTACTTC
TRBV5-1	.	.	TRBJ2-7	CASSPLGGESSYEQYF	TGCGCCAGCAGCCCCCTCGGAGGGGAGAGCTCCTACGAGCAGTACTTC
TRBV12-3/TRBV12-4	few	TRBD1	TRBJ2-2	CASSRQGRGELFF	TGTGCCAGCAGTCGACAGGGGCGAGGGGAGCTGTTTTTT
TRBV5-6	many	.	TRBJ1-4	CASSLISSTTGSEKLFF	TGTGCCAGCAGCTTGATTTCATCAACCACCGGTAGTGAAAAACTGTTTTTT
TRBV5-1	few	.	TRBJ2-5	CASSAEYQETQYF	TGCGCCAGCAGCGCTGAGTACCAAGAGACCCAGTACTTC
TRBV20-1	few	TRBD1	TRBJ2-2	CSADRGHGGELFF	TGCAGTGCAGACAGGGGGCATGGCGGGGAGCTGTTTTTT
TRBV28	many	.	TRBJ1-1	CASRRNTEAFF	TGTGCCTCCAGAAGAAACACTGAAGCTTTCTTT
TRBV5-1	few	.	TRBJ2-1	CASSQGAAYNEQFF	TGCGCCAGCAGCCAAGGGGCCGCCTACAATGAGCAGTTCTTC
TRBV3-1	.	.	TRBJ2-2	CASSQARTAGELFF	TGTGCCAGCAGCCAAGCCCGGACTGCCGGGGAGCTGTTTTTT
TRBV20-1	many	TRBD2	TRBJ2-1	CSARGGLANYNEQFF	TGCAGTGCGAGGGGGGGACTAGCGAACTACAATGAGCAGTTCTTC
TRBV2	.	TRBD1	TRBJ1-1	CASSEILGQGVFEAFF	TGTGCCAGCAGTGAAATCCTCGGACAGGGGGTATTCGAAGCTTTCTTT
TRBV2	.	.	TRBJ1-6	CASSERGAGQSPLHF	TGTGCCAGCAGTGAGAGGGGGGCAGGACAGTCACCCCTCCACTTT
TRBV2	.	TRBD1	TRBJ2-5	CASGHRDRGETQYF	TGTGCCAGCGGCCATCGGGACAGGGGAGAGACCCAGTACTTC
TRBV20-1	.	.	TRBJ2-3	CSAPAGISTDTQYF	TGCAGTGCTCCGGCCGGGATAAGCACAGATACGCAGTATTTT
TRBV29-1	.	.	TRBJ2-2	CSVDWHQNTGELFF	TGCAGCGTTGACTGGCACCAGAACACCGGGGAGCTGTTTTTT
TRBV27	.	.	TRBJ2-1	CASSKYRAYNEQFF	TGTGCCAGCAGTAAGTACAGGGCCTACAATGAGCAGTTCTTC
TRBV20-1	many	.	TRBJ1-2	CSARDPRGGYGYTF	TGCAGTGCTAGGGATCCTCGGGGCGGCTATGGCTACACCTTC
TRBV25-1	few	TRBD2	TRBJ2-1	CASSDGSGRASGYNEQFF	TGTGCCAGCAGTGACGGTAGCGGGAGAGCTTCGGGATACAATGAGCAGTTCTTC
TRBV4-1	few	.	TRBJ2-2	CASNSPAANTGELFF	TGCGCCAGCAACTCTCCAGCCGCGAACACCGGGGAGCTGTTTTTT
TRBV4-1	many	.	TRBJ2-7	CASSQDRLARRSYEQYF	TGCGCCAGCAGCCAAGATCGGCTCGCGCGAAGGTCCTACGAGCAGTACTTC
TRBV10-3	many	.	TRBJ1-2	CAISESIRGDSNYGYTF	TGTGCCATCAGTGAGTCGATTCGGGGAGATTCCAACTATGGCTACACCTTC
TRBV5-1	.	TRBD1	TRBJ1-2	CASSSRQIDRGYGYTF	TGCGCCAGCAGCTCCCGCCAAATTGACAGGGGCTATGGCTACACCTTC
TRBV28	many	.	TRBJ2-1	CASTPRGMGSNEQFF	TGTGCCAGCACGCCTCGGGGTATGGGGAGCAATGAGCAGTTCTTC
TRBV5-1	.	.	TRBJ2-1	CASSRDFPGSGEQFF	TGCGCCAGCAGCAGGGACTTCCCGGGGAGCGGTGAGCAGTTCTTC
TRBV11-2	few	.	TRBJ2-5	CASSFGGFGETQYF	TGTGCCAGCAGCTTTGGAGGGTTTGGGGAGACCCAGTACTTC
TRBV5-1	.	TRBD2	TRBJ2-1	CASSPGTSGSSYNEQFF	TGCGCCAGCAGCCCCGGGACTAGCGGGAGTTCCTACAATGAGCAGTTCTTC
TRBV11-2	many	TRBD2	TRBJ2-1	CASSPTSGAYNEQFF	TGTGCCAGCAGCCCGACTAGCGGCGCCTACAATGAGCAGTTCTTC
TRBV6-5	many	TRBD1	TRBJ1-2	CASRGQYGYTF	TGTGCCAGCAGGGGACAGTATGGCTACACCTTC
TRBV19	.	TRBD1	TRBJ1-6	CASSTRQGADSPLHF	TGTGCCAGTAGTACTCGACAGGGGGCGGATTCACCCCTCCACTTT
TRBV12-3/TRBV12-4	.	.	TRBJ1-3	CASTRGTVEGVRSGNTIYF	TGTGCCAGCACCCGGGGGACCGTTGAGGGAGTGAGGTCTGGAAACACCATATATTTT